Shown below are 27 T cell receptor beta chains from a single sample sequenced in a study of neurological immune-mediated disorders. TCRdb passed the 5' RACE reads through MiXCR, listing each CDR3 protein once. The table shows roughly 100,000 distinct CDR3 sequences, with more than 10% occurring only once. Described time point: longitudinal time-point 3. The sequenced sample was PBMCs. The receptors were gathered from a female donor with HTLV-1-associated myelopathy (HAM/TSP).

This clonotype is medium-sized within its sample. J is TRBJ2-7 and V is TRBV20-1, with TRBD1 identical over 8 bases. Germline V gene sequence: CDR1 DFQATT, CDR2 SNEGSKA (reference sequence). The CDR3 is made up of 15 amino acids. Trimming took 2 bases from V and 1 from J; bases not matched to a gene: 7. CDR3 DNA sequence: TGCAGTGCTAGAAGGTCTCAGGGGGCTTCCTACGAGCAGTACTTC. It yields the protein CSARRSQGASYEQYF.

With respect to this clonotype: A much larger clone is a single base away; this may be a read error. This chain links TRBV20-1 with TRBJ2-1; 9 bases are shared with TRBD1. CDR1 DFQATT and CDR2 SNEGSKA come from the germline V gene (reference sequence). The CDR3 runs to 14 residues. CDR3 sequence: CNAFGGQGVNEQFF. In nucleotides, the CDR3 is TGCAATGCTTTCGGGGGACAGGGTGTAAATGAGCAGTTCTTC.

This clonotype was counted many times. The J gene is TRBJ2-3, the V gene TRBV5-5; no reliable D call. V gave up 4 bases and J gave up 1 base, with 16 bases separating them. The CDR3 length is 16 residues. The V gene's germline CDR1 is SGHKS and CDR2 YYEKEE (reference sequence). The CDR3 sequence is CASSPQALVGTDTQYF. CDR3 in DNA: TGTGCCAGCAGCCCCCAGGCCCTAGTCGGCACAGATACGCAGTATTTT.

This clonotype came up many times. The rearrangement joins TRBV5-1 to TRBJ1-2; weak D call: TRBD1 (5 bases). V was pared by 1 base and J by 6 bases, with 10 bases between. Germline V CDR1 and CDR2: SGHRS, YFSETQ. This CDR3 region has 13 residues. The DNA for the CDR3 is TGCGCCAGCAGCTTGTCGGTAGGGGATGGCTACACCTTC. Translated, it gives CASSLSVGDGYTF.

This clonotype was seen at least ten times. Here the CDR3 reads CSTWGDFGANVLTF. The CDR3 DNA reads as TGCAGCACATGGGGGGACTTTGGGGCCAACGTCCTGACTTTC. This chain uses TRBV29-1 with TRBJ2-6; possibly TRBD2 for D (6 bases). CDR1 is SQVTM, CDR2 ANQGSEA, per germline. CDR3 length: 14 amino acids. Trimming took 8 bases from V and 3 from J, leaving 14 bases between them.

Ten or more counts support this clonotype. This chain's CDR3 is CASSPQGGRNTGELFF. CDR3 bases: TGCGCCAGCAGCCCTCAGGGGGGTCGAAACACCGGGGAGCTGTTTTTT. This chain connects TRBV5-1 to TRBJ2-2; D may be TRBD1 (7 bases). The V end was cut by 4 bases, the J end by 2 bases, with 15 bases between. Germline V gene sequence: CDR1 SGHRS, CDR2 YFSETQ. This CDR3 is built from 16 residues.

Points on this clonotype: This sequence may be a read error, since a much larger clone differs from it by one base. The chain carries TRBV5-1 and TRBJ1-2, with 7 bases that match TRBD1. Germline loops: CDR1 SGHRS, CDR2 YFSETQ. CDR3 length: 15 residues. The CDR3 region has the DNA TGCGCCAGCAGCTTGGACCACAGGGGTTTCAATGGCTTCACCTTC. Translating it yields CASSLDHRGFNGFTF.

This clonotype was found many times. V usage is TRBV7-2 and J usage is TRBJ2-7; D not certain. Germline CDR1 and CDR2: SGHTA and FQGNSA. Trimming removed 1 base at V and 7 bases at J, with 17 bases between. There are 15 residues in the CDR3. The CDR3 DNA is TGTGCCAGCAGCTTAGGTGGTCAGAGGAGATCGGAGCAGTACTTC. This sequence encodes CASSLGGQRRSEQYF.

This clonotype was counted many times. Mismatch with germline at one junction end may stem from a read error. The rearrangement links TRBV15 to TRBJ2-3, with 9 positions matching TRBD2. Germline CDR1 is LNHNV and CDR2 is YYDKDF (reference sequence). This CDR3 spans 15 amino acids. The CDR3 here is CATSLIAGVPDTQYF. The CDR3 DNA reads TGTGCTACCAGCCTAATAGCGGGGGTGCCAGATACGCAGTATTTT.

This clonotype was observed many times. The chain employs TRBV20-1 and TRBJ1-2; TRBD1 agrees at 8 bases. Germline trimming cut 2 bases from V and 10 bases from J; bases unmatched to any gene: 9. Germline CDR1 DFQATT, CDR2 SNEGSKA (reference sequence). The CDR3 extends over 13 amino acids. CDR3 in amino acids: CSARWLGTGSYTF. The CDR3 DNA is TGCAGTGCTAGATGGCTTGGGACAGGTTCCTACACCTTC.

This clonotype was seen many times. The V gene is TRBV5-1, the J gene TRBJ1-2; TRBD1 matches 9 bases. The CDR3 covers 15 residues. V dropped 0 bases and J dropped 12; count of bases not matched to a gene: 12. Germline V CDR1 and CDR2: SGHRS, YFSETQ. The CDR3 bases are TGCGCCAGCAGCTTGGCCGTCGGGGACAGGGCGACACACACCTTC. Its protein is CASSLAVGDRATHTF. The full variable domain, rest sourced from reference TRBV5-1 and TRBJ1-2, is KAGVTQTPRYLIKTRGQQVTLSCSPISGHRSVSWYQQTPGQGLQFLFEYFSETQRNKGNFPGRFSGRQFSNSRSEMNVSTLELGDSALYLCASSLAVGDRATHTFGSGTRLTVV.

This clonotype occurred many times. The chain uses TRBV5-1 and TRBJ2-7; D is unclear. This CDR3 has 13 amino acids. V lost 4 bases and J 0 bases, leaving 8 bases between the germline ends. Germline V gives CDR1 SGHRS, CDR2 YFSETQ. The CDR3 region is CASSPSGSYEQYF. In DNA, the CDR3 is TGCGCCAGCAGCCCTTCAGGCTCCTACGAGCAGTACTTC.

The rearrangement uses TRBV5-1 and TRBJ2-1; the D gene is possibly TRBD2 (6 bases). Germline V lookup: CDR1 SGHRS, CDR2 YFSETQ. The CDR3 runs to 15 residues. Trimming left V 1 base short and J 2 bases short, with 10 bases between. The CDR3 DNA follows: TGCGCCAGCAGCTTGCGTAGCGGACCCTACAATGAGCAGTTCTTC. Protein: CASSLRSGPYNEQFF.

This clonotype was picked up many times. CDR3 nucleotide sequence: TGTGCCAGCAGCCCGGGACAGGGCCTCTCCAATGAGCAGTTCTTC. Translated, it gives CASSPGQGLSNEQFF. The rearrangement joins TRBV5-6 to TRBJ2-1, with 9 bases matching TRBD1. The junction had 8 bases not matched to a gene; V was cut back by 4 bases and J by 6 bases. Germline CDR1 and CDR2: SGHDT and YYEEEE. The CDR3 consists of 15 residues.

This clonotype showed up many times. This CDR3 is CAISEQDGTGELFF. The CDR3 bases are TGTGCCATCAGCGAACAGGACGGGACCGGGGAGCTGTTTTTT. This chain uses TRBV10-3 with TRBJ2-2, with D maybe TRBD1 (5 bases). The CDR3 has 14 residues. Germline lookup yields CDR1 ENHRY and CDR2 SYGVKD. Trimming shortened V by 6 bases and J by 5 bases, and 13 bases separated the two germline ends.

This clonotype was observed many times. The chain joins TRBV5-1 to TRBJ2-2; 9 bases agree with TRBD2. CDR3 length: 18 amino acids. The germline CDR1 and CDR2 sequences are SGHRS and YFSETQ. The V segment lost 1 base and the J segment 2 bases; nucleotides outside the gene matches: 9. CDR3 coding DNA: TGCGCCAGCAGCTTGAGGAGAGCGGGGGGCCCCAACACCGGGGAGCTGTTTTTT. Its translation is CASSLRRAGGPNTGELFF.

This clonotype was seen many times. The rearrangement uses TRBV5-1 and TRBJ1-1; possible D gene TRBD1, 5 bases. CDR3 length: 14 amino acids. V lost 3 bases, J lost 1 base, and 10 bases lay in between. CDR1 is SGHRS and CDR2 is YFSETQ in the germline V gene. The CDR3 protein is CASSSGGPNTEAFF. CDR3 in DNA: TGCGCCAGCAGCTCTGGGGGACCGAACACTGAAGCTTTCTTT.

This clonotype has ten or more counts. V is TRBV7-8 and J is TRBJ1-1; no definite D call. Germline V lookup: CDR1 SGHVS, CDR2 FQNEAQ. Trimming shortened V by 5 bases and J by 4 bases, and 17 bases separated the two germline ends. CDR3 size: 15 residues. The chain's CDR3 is CASSRSGSWGTEAFF. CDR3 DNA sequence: TGTGCCAGCAGCCGTTCCGGGTCCTGGGGCACTGAAGCTTTCTTT.

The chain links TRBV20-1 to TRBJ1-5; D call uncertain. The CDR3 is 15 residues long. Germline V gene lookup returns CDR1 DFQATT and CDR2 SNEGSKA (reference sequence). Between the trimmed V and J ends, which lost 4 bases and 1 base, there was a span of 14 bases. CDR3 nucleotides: TGCAGTGCTATAGGTGTTAGAGGGAGCAATCAGCCCCAGCATTTT. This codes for CSAIGVRGSNQPQHF.

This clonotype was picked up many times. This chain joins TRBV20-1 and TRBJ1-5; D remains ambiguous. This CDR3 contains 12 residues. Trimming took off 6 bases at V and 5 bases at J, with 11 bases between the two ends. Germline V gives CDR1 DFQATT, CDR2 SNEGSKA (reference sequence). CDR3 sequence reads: CSAISADQPQHF. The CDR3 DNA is TGCAGTGCCATTTCCGCGGATCAGCCCCAGCATTTT.

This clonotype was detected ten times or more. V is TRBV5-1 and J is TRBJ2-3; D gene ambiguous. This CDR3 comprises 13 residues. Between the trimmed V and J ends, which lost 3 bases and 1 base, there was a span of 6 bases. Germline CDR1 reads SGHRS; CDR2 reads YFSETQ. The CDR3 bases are TGCGCCAGCAGCTCCTTCGGCACAGATACGCAGTATTTT. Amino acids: CASSSFGTDTQYF.

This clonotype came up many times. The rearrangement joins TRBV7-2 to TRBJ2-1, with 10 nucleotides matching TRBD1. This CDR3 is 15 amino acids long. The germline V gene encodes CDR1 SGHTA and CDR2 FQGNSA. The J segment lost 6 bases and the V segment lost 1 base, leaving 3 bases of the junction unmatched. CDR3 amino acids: CASSLVGTGVNEQFF. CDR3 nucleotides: TGTGCCAGCAGCTTAGTTGGGACAGGGGTCAATGAGCAGTTCTTC.

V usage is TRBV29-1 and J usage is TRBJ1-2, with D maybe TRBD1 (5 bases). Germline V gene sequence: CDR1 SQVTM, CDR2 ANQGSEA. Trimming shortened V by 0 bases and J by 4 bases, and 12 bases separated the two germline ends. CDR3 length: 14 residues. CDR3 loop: CSVEDWGKGYGYTF. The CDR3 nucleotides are TGCAGCGTTGAAGATTGGGGCAAGGGCTATGGCTACACCTTC.

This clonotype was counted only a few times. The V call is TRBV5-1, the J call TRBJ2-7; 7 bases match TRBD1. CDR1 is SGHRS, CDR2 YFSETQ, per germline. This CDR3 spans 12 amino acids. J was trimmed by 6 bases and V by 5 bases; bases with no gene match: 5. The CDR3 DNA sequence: TGCGCCAGCAGTTCGAACAGGGGCGAGCAGTACTTC. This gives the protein CASSSNRGEQYF.

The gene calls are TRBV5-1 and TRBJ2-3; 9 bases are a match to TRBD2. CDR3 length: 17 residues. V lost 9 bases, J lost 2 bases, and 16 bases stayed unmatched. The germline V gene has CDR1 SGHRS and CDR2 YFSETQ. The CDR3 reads CANGLHTLAGDTDTQYF. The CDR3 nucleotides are TGCGCCAACGGCCTACACACCTTAGCGGGGGACACAGATACGCAGTATTTT.

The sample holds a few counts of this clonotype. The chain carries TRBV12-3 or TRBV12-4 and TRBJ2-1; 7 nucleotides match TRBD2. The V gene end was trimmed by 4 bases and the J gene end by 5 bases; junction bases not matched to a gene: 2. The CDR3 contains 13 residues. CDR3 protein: CASSSGGNNEQFF. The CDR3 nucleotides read TGTGCCAGCAGTTCGGGGGGTAACAATGAGCAGTTCTTC.

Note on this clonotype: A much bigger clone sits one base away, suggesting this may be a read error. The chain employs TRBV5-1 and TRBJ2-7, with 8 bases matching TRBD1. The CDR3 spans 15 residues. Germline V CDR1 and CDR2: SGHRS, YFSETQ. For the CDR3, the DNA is TGCGCCAACAGCTTGGCGGACAGGGTCAACTACGAGCAGTACTTC. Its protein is CANSLADRVNYEQYF. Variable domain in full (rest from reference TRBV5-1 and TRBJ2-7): KAGVTQTPRYLIKTRGQQVTLSCSPISGHRSVSWYQQTPGQGLQFLFEYFSETQRNKGNFPGRFSGRQFSNSRSEMNVSTLELGDSALYLCANSLADRVNYEQYFGPGTRLTVT.